This T cell receptor (beta chain) was captured in a study of human T cells and chemical hapten exposure (dated by TCRdb to the early 2020s). At the level of the whole study: For sensitization, 2% DPC in acetone was applied to a roughly 2 cm by roughly 2 cm area of upper inner arm skin. Weekly therapeutic DPC doses were additionally applied to the scalp of patients throughout the roughly 24-week study period. Patch testing on the upper back used Finn chambers containing 0.01% DPC, with scoring done after 6 days according to International Contact Dermatitis Research Group standards. Most of the patients in the cohort were female, and the cohort covered alopecia areata with under or over 50% scalp involvement, alopecia totalis and alopecia universalis. Libraries were pooled for sequencing, and per-sample TCR yields varied mainly because of small differences in library volumes within the pool. In alopecia patients, the study followed how the peripheral blood TCR repertoire changed in vivo over primary and secondary sensitization to diphenylcyclopropenone (DPC), a hapten. Blood samples were taken from patients before sensitization (week 0) and at 2, 6 and about 24 weeks after DPC sensitization. Twenty-nine alopecia patients gave blood for TCR sequencing at one to four time points (pre-sensitization, 2, 6 and 24 weeks). The research as a whole found: A positive correlation was found between the number of PT1 expanded TCRs and patch test score, with significance reached at thresholds 8, 16 and 32 but not 4. After repeated subsampling, the strength of the expansion versus patch-test correlation and the threshold at which it became significant changed. Because all patients had alopecia, a presumed autoimmune disease, the immune response of the patients might differ from that of healthy individuals. Expanded TCRs formed significantly more large CDR3 similarity clusters than pre-sensitization or healthy control sets, consistent with antigen-driven responses. DPC sensitization did not change how many TCRs were above 1 in 1000 frequency, and no evidence was found of alterations in global repertoire structure.

Libraries were built with RACE. Sequencing was performed on a NextSeq 500. During library preparation, unique molecular identifiers were attached to individual cDNA molecules so that TCRs could be counted quantitatively and reproducibly. From each blood RNA sample, both TCR alpha and TCR beta chains were sequenced. The original pipeline was this. The median number of TCRs per sample was 90,000 to 100,000, ranging from about 23,224 to 750,000. The Decombinator software suite was used to annotate the V, J and CDR3 of the TCR reads. For PS versus PT1 abundance plots, all samples were subsampled to the same number of TCRs (28,000). TCRs were defined as expanded if absent before sensitization and observed at least eight times at the 2-week time point. TCRdb itself trimmed the public reads at Q25 with fastp, ran MiXCR and retained productive beta chains. Rows merge per CDR3 protein into single entries with the most common DNA and genes. TCRdb, not the authors, supplied the V and J calls. This sample lists around 300,000 distinct CDR3 sequences; under 8% were detected once. In total, the top ten clones hold 7% to 10% of the sample.

This clonotype was seen at least ten times. Its antigen has not been determined. Base qualities are missing; no much larger clone stands one base away. Reading the germline V gene (reference sequence) gives CDR1 SEHNR and CDR2 FQNEAQ. The CDR3, from cysteine to phenylalanine, totals 13 residues. Just the 39-base CDR3 DNA is kept, in frame starting at base 1. The trim is 1 base for V and 5 bases for J, with a gap of 8 bases between the germline ends. The time point label on this specimen signifies: patch test 1, 2 weeks after DPC sensitization. Per the publication, the treatment or condition label means: therapeutic diphenylcyclopropenone sensitization with weekly scalp DPC. At each patch-test visit, blood was drawn before the patch test was applied. Patients were eligible if aged 18 to 70, diagnosed with alopecia and judged suitable for DPC therapy, and pregnant patients were excluded. Unfractionated whole blood was collected in Tempus Blood RNA tubes, and total RNA was extracted from that blood.

The source material was whole blood, sampled in connection with sensitization to the hapten diphenylcyclopropenone (DPC). The TCR comes from a young woman with alopecia areata. Some clones in this sample may be carry-over from other donors' samples. The rearrangement combines TRBV7-9 with TRBJ2-5; TRBD2 could be the D gene, as 6 bases match. The sequence in DNA is TGTGCCAGCAGCTTAGTTCTAGCGGAGACCCAGTACTTC. Its protein reads: CASSLVLAETQYF.